A single sample is the source of the 24 T cell receptor beta chains below, sequenced in a study of shared T cell receptors in the human thymus. Repertoires were generated with immunoSEQ multiplex PCR, while TCRdb's copy carries only in-frame clones and drops some. Here the sample spans 650,000 to 950,000 clones, approximately 83% being singletons. The same data also went into a second study, on human thymus T cells.

The sequencing input was thymocytes. All receptors derive from a girl under two years old with a congenital heart defect.

The chain uses TRBV5-5 and TRBJ1-1, with 10 bases matching TRBD1. Germline CDR1 is SGHKS and CDR2 is YYEKEE (reference sequence). The CDR3 spans 19 residues. The junction had 20 bases not matched to a gene; V was cut back by 6 bases and J by 3 bases. The CDR3 sequence is CASIIEPGQGFFRDTEAFF. The DNA of the CDR3 is TGTGCCAGCATCATCGAACCGGGACAGGGGTTTTTTCGGGACACTGAAGCTTTCTTT.

This chain uses TRBV11-2 with TRBJ1-1; D is perhaps TRBD1 (5 bases). Germline V gene lookup returns CDR1 SGHAT and CDR2 FQNNGV. The CDR3 totals 15 residues. Trimming pared 5 bases from V and 3 bases from J, leaving 16 bases between. The CDR3 nucleotides are TGTGCCAGCAGCCCCATCCAAAGGGGCCACACTGAAGCTTTCTTT. Protein product: CASSPIQRGHTEAFF.

V gene TRBV28 combines with J gene TRBJ2-7; tentatively, D is TRBD1 (6 bases). The CDR3 has 15 amino acids. In germline, CDR1 is MDHEN, CDR2 SYDVKM. V was trimmed by 2 bases and J by 7 bases, leaving 18 bases between them. The CDR3 here is CASSLQGQYNPEQYF. Here the CDR3 DNA reads TGTGCCAGCAGTTTACAAGGACAGTATAACCCGGAGCAGTACTTC. The full variable domain, completed using reference TRBV28 and TRBJ2-7, is DVKVTQSSRYLVKRTGEKVFLECVQDMDHENMFWYRQDPGLGLRLIYFSYDVKMKEKGDIPEGYSVSREKKERFSLILESASTNQTSMYLCASSLQGQYNPEQYFGPGTRLTVT.

The chain uses TRBV5-1 and TRBJ2-7, with D possibly matching TRBD1 (6 bases). The CDR3 extends over 14 amino acids. V lost 3 bases and J lost 12, with 22 bases in between. Germline-derived CDR1 and CDR2 are SGHRS and YFSETQ. In DNA form, the CDR3 reads TGCGCCAGCAGCTCGATAAATTACCGGGACAAACGGTACTTC. This encodes CASSSINYRDKRYF.

This chain uses TRBV4-3 with TRBJ1-1, with 7 nucleotides matching TRBD1. The germline gives CDR1 LGHNA, CDR2 YSLEER. This CDR3 has 13 residues. The V and J ends lost 4 bases and 11 bases, in that order; junction bases with no gene match: 10. CDR3 amino acids: CASSPGQTGTAFF. CDR3 DNA: TGCGCCAGCAGCCCGGGACAGACGGGAACCGCTTTCTTT.

In this sample, this clone turned up a few times. This rearrangement joins TRBV10-3 to TRBJ2-7, with 11 bases that match TRBD2. V lost 3 bases, J lost 3 bases, and 7 bases stayed unmatched. CDR1 is ENHRY, CDR2 SYGVKD, per germline. The CDR3 consists of 16 residues. The CDR3 DNA reads as TGTGCCATCAGTGACCCTGGGACTAGCGGAGTCTACGAGCAGTACTTC. Protein product: CAISDPGTSGVYEQYF.

The rearrangement uses TRBV27 and TRBJ2-7; 12 bases are a match to TRBD2. This CDR3 has 17 amino acids. Germline CDR1 is MNHEY and CDR2 is SMNVEV (reference sequence). The trim removed 6 bases at V and 0 bases at J, leaving 9 bases unmatched. CDR3 loop: CASRIKTSGGHSYEQYF. In DNA form, the CDR3 reads TGTGCCAGCAGGATCAAAACTAGCGGGGGGCACTCCTACGAGCAGTACTTC.

This chain joins TRBV4-3 and TRBJ1-1; the D gene is possibly TRBD1 (6 bases). CDR3 length equals 18 residues. Germline CDR1 is LGHNA and CDR2 is YSLEER. Trimming cost V 3 bases and J 5 bases, with 25 bases left between them. CDR3 nucleotide sequence: TGCGCCAGCAGCCACGACCGGGACACGATCCCCCCAGGGACTGAAGCTTTCTTT. Translating gives CASSHDRDTIPPGTEAFF.

The chain links TRBV12-5 to TRBJ2-2; TRBD2 is a possible D gene (7 bases). The CDR3 totals 19 residues. With 7 bases removed from V and 1 base from J, the gap between germline ends came to 25 bases. Germline V lookup: CDR1 LGHNT, CDR2 FRNRAP. The CDR3 DNA reads TGTGCTAGTGAGATGGACAGCGGGGTGAGTGGGAGGAACACCGGGGAGCTGTTTTTT. Its protein is CASEMDSGVSGRNTGELFF. Using reference TRBV12-5 and TRBJ2-2 for the parts outside the CDR3, the full variable domain is DARVTQTPRHKVTEMGQEVTMRCQPILGHNTVFWYRQTMMQGLELLAYFRNRAPLDDSGMPKDRFSAEMPDATLATLKIQPSEPRDSAVYFCASEMDSGVSGRNTGELFFGEGSRLTVL.

CDR3 in DNA: TGTGCCAGCAGCCGGGACAGGGTCTACGAGCAGTACTTC. Encoded protein: CASSRDRVYEQYF. This sequence joins TRBV7-9 and TRBJ2-7, with 9 bases matching TRBD1. Germline CDR1 SEHNR, CDR2 FQNEAQ (reference sequence). The CDR3 spans 13 residues. J lost 3 bases, V lost 5 bases, and 2 bases had no gene match.

The chain joins TRBV6-1 to TRBJ1-6, with D perhaps TRBD1 (5 bases). V lost 10 bases, J lost 7 bases, and 20 bases lay in between. Germline CDR1 reads MNHNS; CDR2 reads SASEGT. CDR3 size: 15 residues. CDR3 DNA sequence: TGTGCCACCCGGCACTGTGGGGGGAACAATTCACCCCTCCACTTT. This codes for CATRHCGGNNSPLHF.

The chain joins TRBV4-3 to TRBJ1-2; 10 bases are shared with TRBD1. V was pared by 1 base and J by 4 bases, with 12 bases of the junction left unmatched. CDR1 LGHNA and CDR2 YSLEER come from the germline V gene. The CDR3 extends over 18 amino acids. The DNA of the CDR3 is TGCGCCAGCAGCCAAGTTCCGGGACAGGGGATAAGAGGCTATGGCTACACCTTC. Amino acid sequence: CASSQVPGQGIRGYGYTF.

The chain combines TRBV19 with TRBJ1-1; unclear D gene. With 5 bases removed from V and 5 bases from J, the gap between germline ends came to 21 bases. Germline loops: CDR1 LNHDA, CDR2 SQIVND (reference sequence). The CDR3 loop spans 16 amino acids. The CDR3 DNA reads TGTGCCAGTAGTCCCCGCGGCGGGGTAAAAAAGACTGAAGCTTTCTTT. As protein: CASSPRGGVKKTEAFF.

The V and J genes are TRBV10-2 and TRBJ1-5, with D possibly matching TRBD1 (5 bases). The CDR3 has 13 amino acids. V was trimmed by 8 bases and J by 4 bases, leaving 12 bases between them. Germline V gene lookup returns CDR1 WSHSY and CDR2 SAAADI. The CDR3 reads CASAGLMNQPQHF. The DNA of the CDR3 is TGCGCCAGCGCGGGACTGATGAATCAGCCCCAGCATTTT.

The J gene is TRBJ2-3, the V gene TRBV15; 7 bases agree with TRBD1. CDR1 LNHNV and CDR2 YYDKDF come from the germline V gene (reference sequence). The V segment lost 7 bases and the J segment 2 bases; nucleotides outside the gene matches: 9. This CDR3 region has 15 residues. The CDR3 protein is CATIPGGQDTDTQYF. The CDR3 nucleotides are TGTGCCACCATTCCCGGAGGACAGGACACAGATACGCAGTATTTT.

This sequence joins TRBV5-1 and TRBJ2-7, with 7 bases identical to TRBD1. The V segment lost 8 bases and the J segment 4 bases; nucleotides outside the gene matches: 12. CDR3 length: 14 amino acids. CDR1 and CDR2 from the germline V gene are SGHRS and YFSETQ. CDR3 nucleotide sequence: TGCGCCAGTGCTCAACAGGGGTGGCGGTACGAGCAGTACTTC. It codes for CASAQQGWRYEQYF.

The rearrangement joins TRBV18 to TRBJ1-1, with no clear D. CDR3 size: 15 residues. The germline gives CDR1 KGHSH, CDR2 LQKENI. The V and J ends lost 6 bases and 5 bases respectively, with 19 bases between them. As DNA, the CDR3 is TGTGCCAGCTCCCACCCCCCGGGAGAGAGGACTGAAGCTTTCTTT. Residues: CASSHPPGERTEAFF.

This clone was seen a few times. This sequence joins TRBV28 and TRBJ1-1; 8 bases map to TRBD1. Germline trimming cut 0 bases from V and 1 base from J; bases unmatched to any gene: 7. The CDR3 has 17 amino acids. Germline V gives CDR1 MDHEN, CDR2 SYDVKM. Here the CDR3 reads CASSLCTGGWENTEAFF. The CDR3 DNA is TGTGCCAGCAGTTTATGCACAGGGGGTTGGGAGAACACTGAAGCTTTCTTT.

The chain links TRBV5-6 to TRBJ2-1; 7 positions match TRBD1. This CDR3 has 18 amino acids. Germline V CDR1 and CDR2: SGHDT, YYEEEE. The trim removed 0 bases at V and 7 bases at J, leaving 16 bases unmatched. The CDR3: CASSLGRGSLSRGNEQFF. The CDR3 nucleotides read TGTGCCAGCAGCTTGGGCAGGGGGAGTCTCTCTAGAGGGAATGAGCAGTTCTTC.

This clone was seen only once. The genes are TRBV9 and TRBJ2-2; D is uncertain. Trimming pared 3 bases from V and 6 bases from J, leaving 9 bases between. The CDR3 has 13 residues. Germline CDR1 SGDLS, CDR2 YYNGEE. The DNA of the CDR3 is TGTGCCAGCAGCGGGTTGAGGCCCGGGGAGCTGTTTTTT. Its protein product is CASSGLRPGELFF. The full variable domain, rest sourced from reference TRBV9 and TRBJ2-2, is DSGVTQTPKHLITATGQRVTLRCSPRSGDLSVYWYQQSLDQGLQFLIQYYNGEERAKGNILERFSAQQFPDLHSELNLSSLELGDSALYFCASSGLRPGELFFGEGSRLTVL.

V usage is TRBV10-2 and J usage is TRBJ2-1; 12 nucleotides agree with TRBD2. Per germline, CDR1 WSHSY and CDR2 SAAADI. The V gene end was trimmed by 3 bases and the J gene end by 7 bases; junction bases not matched to a gene: 13. The CDR3 contains 18 residues. CDR3 protein: CASSDKALAGGLRNEQFF. Here the CDR3 DNA reads TGCGCCAGCAGTGATAAGGCCCTAGCGGGGGGGCTAAGGAATGAGCAGTTCTTC.

This clone appeared a single time. This sequence joins TRBV9 and TRBJ2-2; 7 bases align to TRBD2. The V and J ends lost 5 bases and 4 bases, in that order; junction bases with no gene match: 5. This CDR3 is 14 amino acids long. Per the germline V gene, CDR1 is SGDLS and CDR2 is YYNGEE. The CDR3 sequence: CASRGGTFTGELFF. The CDR3 region has the DNA TGTGCCAGCAGGGGGGGGACTTTCACCGGGGAGCTGTTTTTT.

V gene TRBV4-3 combines with J gene TRBJ1-2; TRBD1 aligns across 9 bases. Germline V gene sequence: CDR1 LGHNA, CDR2 YSLEER. Trimming took 0 bases from V and 3 from J; bases not matched to a gene: 8. The CDR3 extends over 17 amino acids. CDR3 amino acids: CASSQDDGRDRDYGYTF. The CDR3 DNA reads as TGCGCCAGCAGCCAAGACGACGGACGGGACAGGGACTATGGCTACACCTTC.

The genes are TRBV5-1 and TRBJ1-4, with a weak D call TRBD1 (6 bases). Looked up from germline, CDR1 is SGHRS and CDR2 is YFSETQ. The CDR3 runs to 14 residues. Trimming took off 3 bases at V and 5 bases at J, with 11 bases between the two ends. CDR3 DNA sequence: TGCGCCAGCAGCTCACAGGGCGGCAATGAAAAACTGTTTTTT. Its translation: CASSSQGGNEKLFF.